The TCR beta chain described here comes from a study of shared clonotypes between healthy human individuals. Study details: A couple of women and a few men aged 18 to 49 made up the donors.

Only in-frame clones appear in the TCRdb table, and some are missing; sequencing was by immunoSEQ multiplex PCR. Here the sample spans approximately 1.4 million clones, approximately 98% being singletons. This CDR3 spans 13 amino acids. Germline V lookup: CDR1 SGHAT, CDR2 FQNNGV. The ends were cut back, 1 base at V and 15 bases at J, with 16 bases in the middle. Into CD45RA+ naive and CD45RA-negative memory subsets, the CD4+ cells were split. Sample: naive CD4+ T cells sorted from blood. Subset specified: CD45RA+ positively selected. This clonotype was sampled from a man aged 25-40 years in good health. The chain carries TRBV11-2 and TRBJ2-1; D possibly corresponds to TRBD2 (6 bases). This chain's CDR3 is CASSLVRRVLGFF. The CDR3 DNA is TGTGCCAGCAGCTTAGTCCGGAGGGTTCTAGGGTTCTTC.